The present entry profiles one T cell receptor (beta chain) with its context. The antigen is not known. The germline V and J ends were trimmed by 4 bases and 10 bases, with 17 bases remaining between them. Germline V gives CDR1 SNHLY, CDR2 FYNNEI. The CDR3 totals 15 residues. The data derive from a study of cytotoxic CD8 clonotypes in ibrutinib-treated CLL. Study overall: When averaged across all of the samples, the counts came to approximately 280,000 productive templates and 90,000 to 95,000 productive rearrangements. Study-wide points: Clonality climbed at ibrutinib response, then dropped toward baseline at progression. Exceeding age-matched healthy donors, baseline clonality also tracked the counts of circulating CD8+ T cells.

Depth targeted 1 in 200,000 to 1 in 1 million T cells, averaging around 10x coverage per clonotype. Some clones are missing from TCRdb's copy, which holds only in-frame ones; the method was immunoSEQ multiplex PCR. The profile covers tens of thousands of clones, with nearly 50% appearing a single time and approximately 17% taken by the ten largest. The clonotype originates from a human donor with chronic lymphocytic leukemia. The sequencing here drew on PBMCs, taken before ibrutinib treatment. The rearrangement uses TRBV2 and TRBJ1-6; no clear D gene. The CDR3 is CASSGSGPSESPLHF. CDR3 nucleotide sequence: TGTGCCAGCAGTGGGTCCGGACCCTCGGAATCACCCCTCCACTTT. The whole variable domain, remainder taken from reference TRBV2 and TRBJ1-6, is EPEVTQTPSHQVTQMGQEVILRCVPISNHLYFYWYRQILGQKVEFLVSFYNNEISEKSEIFDDQFSVERPDGSNFTLKIRSTKLEDSAMYFCASSGSGPSESPLHFGNGTRLTVT.